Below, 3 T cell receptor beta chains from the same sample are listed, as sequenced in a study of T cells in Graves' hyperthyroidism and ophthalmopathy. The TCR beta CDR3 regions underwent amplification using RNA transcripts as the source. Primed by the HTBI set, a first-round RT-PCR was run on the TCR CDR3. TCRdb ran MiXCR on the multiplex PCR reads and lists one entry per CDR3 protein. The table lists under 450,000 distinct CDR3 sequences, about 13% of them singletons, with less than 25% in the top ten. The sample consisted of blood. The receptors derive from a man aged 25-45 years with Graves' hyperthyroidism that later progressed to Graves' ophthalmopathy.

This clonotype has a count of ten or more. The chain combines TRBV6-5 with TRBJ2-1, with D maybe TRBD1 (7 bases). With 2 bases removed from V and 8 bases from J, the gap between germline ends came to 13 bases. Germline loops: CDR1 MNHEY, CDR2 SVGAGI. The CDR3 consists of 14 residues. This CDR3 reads CASSYGAGGYEQFF. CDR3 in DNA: TGTGCCAGCAGTTACGGGGCAGGGGGGTATGAGCAGTTCTTC.

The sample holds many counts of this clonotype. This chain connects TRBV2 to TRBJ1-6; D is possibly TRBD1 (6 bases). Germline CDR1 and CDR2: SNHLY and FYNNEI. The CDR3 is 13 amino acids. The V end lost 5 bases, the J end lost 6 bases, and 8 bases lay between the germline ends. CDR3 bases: TGTGCCAGCAGTCGACAGGCTAATTCACCCCTCCACTTT. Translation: CASSRQANSPLHF.

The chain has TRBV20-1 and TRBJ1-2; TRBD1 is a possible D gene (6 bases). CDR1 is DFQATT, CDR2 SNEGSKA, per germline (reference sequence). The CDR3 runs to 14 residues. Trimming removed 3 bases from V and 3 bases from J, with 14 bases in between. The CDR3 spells CSASFQGYDYGYTF. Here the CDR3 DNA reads TGCAGTGCTAGTTTCCAGGGGTACGACTATGGCTACACCTTC.